Following are 20 T cell receptor beta chains from one sample sequenced in a study of blood T cell repertoires in COVID-19. Clones were sequenced by immunoSEQ multiplex PCR, and TCRdb holds only the in-frame ones, with some missing. The sample includes 180,000 or so clones, 88% of them seen just once. Material: peripheral blood. The receptors come from a man aged 18 to 30 with active or convalescent COVID-19.

The J gene is TRBJ1-4, the V gene TRBV2, with a possible D match to TRBD1 (6 bases). The CDR3 consists of 14 residues. The V and J ends lost 5 bases and 5 bases respectively, with 12 bases between them. Germline V lookup: CDR1 SNHLY, CDR2 FYNNEI. The CDR3 region has the DNA TGTGCCAGCAGTCCGGGGGGGGCGAATGAAAAACTGTTTTTT. Residues: CASSPGGANEKLFF. Variable domain in full (rest from reference TRBV2 and TRBJ1-4): EPEVTQTPSHQVTQMGQEVILRCVPISNHLYFYWYRQILGQKVEFLVSFYNNEISEKSEIFDDQFSVERPDGSNFTLKIRSTKLEDSAMYFCASSPGGANEKLFFGSGTQLSVL.

This clone was found a few times. The chain uses TRBV5-1 and TRBJ1-2; TRBD1 matches at 10 bases. CDR1 and CDR2 (germline): SGHRS, YFSETQ. This CDR3 is 14 amino acids long. The V gene end was trimmed by 4 bases and the J gene end by 5 bases; junction bases not matched to a gene: 5. CDR3 region: CASSRDRGMYGYTF. CDR3 coding DNA: TGCGCCAGCAGCAGGGACAGGGGAATGTATGGCTACACCTTC.

The CDR3 loop is CASSLAYKDRENGYTF. The CDR3 DNA sequence: TGTGCCAGCAGCTTAGCGTACAAGGACAGGGAGAATGGCTACACCTTC. The chain couples TRBV7-9 to TRBJ1-2; 8 bases line up with TRBD1. The CDR3 has 16 amino acids. V shed 0 bases, J shed 6 bases, and the junction held 9 bases outside the gene matches. CDR1 and CDR2 from the germline V gene are SEHNR and FQNEAQ (reference sequence).

The chain carries TRBV11-2 and TRBJ1-1; D might be TRBD1 (5 bases). The ends were cut back, 5 bases at V and 3 bases at J, with 16 bases in the middle. The CDR3 covers 15 residues. Germline V gene sequence: CDR1 SGHAT, CDR2 FQNNGV. CDR3 region: CASSQAAGWDTEAFF. The CDR3 DNA reads as TGTGCCAGCAGCCAGGCGGCAGGGTGGGACACTGAAGCTTTCTTT. Filled out from reference TRBV11-2 and TRBJ1-1, the complete variable domain reads EAGVAQSPRYKIIEKRQSVAFWCNPISGHATLYWYQQILGQGPKLLIQFQNNGVVDDSQLPKDRFSAERLKGVDSTLKIQPAKLEDSAVYLCASSQAAGWDTEAFFGQGTRLTVV.

The chain recombines TRBV29-1 with TRBJ1-4; possible D gene TRBD1, 6 bases. The germline V and J ends were trimmed by 6 bases and 2 bases, with 13 bases remaining between them. The CDR3 loop spans 14 amino acids. The germline CDR1 and CDR2 sequences are SQVTM and ANQGSEA. CDR3: CSVLVRGTNEKLFF. The CDR3 DNA sequence: TGCAGCGTGCTTGTCAGGGGCACTAATGAAAAACTGTTTTTT.

J is TRBJ1-1 and V is TRBV5-1, with a weak D call TRBD1 (6 bases). Trimming stripped 3 bases from V and 5 bases from J, with 20 bases between. The CDR3 sequence is 16 residues long. CDR1 is SGHRS, CDR2 YFSETQ, per germline. Here the CDR3 DNA reads TGCGCCAGCAGCTCGCGGCCCCCGACAGGTCCAACTGAAGCTTTCTTT. As protein: CASSSRPPTGPTEAFF.

The CDR3 region has the DNA TGTGCCACCAGCTCACGCCAGGGAGGGGGAGGTCAGCCCCAGCATTTT. This sequence encodes CATSSRQGGGGQPQHF. The chain recombines TRBV15 with TRBJ1-5; a possible D gene is TRBD1 (6 bases). The ends were cut back, 5 bases at V and 6 bases at J, with 20 bases in the middle. From germline, CDR1 is LNHNV and CDR2 YYDKDF (reference sequence). The CDR3 extends over 16 amino acids.

This clone was seen a handful of times. This chain connects TRBV18 to TRBJ2-7, with TRBD1 matching over 8 bases. This CDR3 has 15 residues. CDR1 and CDR2 from the germline V gene are KGHSH and LQKENI. Trimming removed 3 bases from V and 2 bases from J; junction bases left unmatched: 6. CDR3 DNA sequence: TGTGCCAGCTCACCGGGGACAGGAAATACCTACGAGCAGTACTTC. Its protein product is CASSPGTGNTYEQYF.

This chain uses TRBV7-9 with TRBJ2-7; TRBD1 agrees at 7 bases. Unmatched junction bases numbered 5, after V lost 4 bases and J lost 5 bases. The CDR3 totals 13 residues. CDR1 is SEHNR, CDR2 FQNEAQ, per germline (reference sequence). CDR3 in DNA: TGTGCCAGCAGCTCCTACACAGGGGACGAGCAGTACTTC. Amino acid sequence: CASSSYTGDEQYF.

The V gene is TRBV7-9, the J gene TRBJ1-4; tentative D call: TRBD1 (5 bases). The CDR3 is 15 amino acids. Germline V CDR1 and CDR2: SEHNR, FQNEAQ (reference sequence). Trimming removed 1 base from V and 8 bases from J, with 14 bases in between. The CDR3 sequence: CASSLVQAGIEKLFF. The DNA of the CDR3 is TGTGCCAGCAGCTTAGTTCAGGCAGGGATCGAAAAACTGTTTTTT. Full variable domain (rest looked up from reference TRBV7-9 and TRBJ1-4): DTGVSQNPRHKITKRGQNVTFRCDPISEHNRLYWYRQTLGQGPEFLTYFQNEAQLEKSRLLSDRFSAERPKGSFSTLEIQRTEQGDSAMYLCASSLVQAGIEKLFFGSGTQLSVL.

The J gene is TRBJ1-3, the V gene TRBV7-2; D might be TRBD1 (5 bases). This CDR3 region has 16 residues. The germline gives CDR1 SGHTA, CDR2 FQGNSA. V was cut by 4 bases and J by 4 bases, with 17 bases left in between. The CDR3 DNA reads TGTGCCAGCAGCTCGAATCCAGGGTTTTCCGGAAACACCATATATTTT. Amino acids: CASSSNPGFSGNTIYF.

The chain couples TRBV29-1 to TRBJ2-1, with a tentative D call TRBD1 (5 bases). The germline V gene encodes CDR1 SQVTM and CDR2 ANQGSEA. V was trimmed by 5 bases and J by 5 bases, leaving 16 bases between them. The CDR3 length is 14 residues. CDR3 nucleotides: TGCAGCGTTTTACGGACAACCCTAAACAATGAGCAGTTCTTC. Translating gives CSVLRTTLNNEQFF.

The V and J genes are TRBV10-2 and TRBJ2-7, with TRBD1 matching 7 bases. The length of the CDR3 is 15 residues. With V trimmed by 6 bases and J by 2 bases, 10 bases remained unmatched. The germline gives CDR1 WSHSY, CDR2 SAAADI. The CDR3 DNA is TGCGCCAGCAGGGAAGGGACAGTGTCTACCTACGAGCAGTACTTC. It codes for CASREGTVSTYEQYF.

The chain is built from TRBV4-2 and TRBJ1-6; D gene uncertain. The CDR3 consists of 15 residues. Deletions cut 0 bases from V and 2 bases from J, with 5 bases between. Germline V gene lookup returns CDR1 LGHNA and CDR2 YNFKEQ. CDR3 protein: CASSQDPAYNSPLHF. The CDR3 DNA sequence: TGTGCCAGCAGCCAAGATCCAGCCTATAATTCACCCCTCCACTTT.

V usage is TRBV6-4 and J usage is TRBJ2-3, with a weak D call TRBD1 (5 bases). V was clipped by 4 bases and J by 3 bases, with 20 bases between them. This CDR3 has 17 residues. Germline assignment: CDR1 MRHNA and CDR2 SNTAGT. CDR3 sequence (DNA): TGTGCCAGCAGTGCCGCAGGTGGGGCCCTGGGGACAGATACGCAGTATTTT. Encoded protein: CASSAAGGALGTDTQYF.

The chain employs TRBV10-1 and TRBJ1-2; D is uncertain. The V and J ends lost 6 bases and 0 bases respectively, with 8 bases between them. This CDR3 region has 13 residues. Germline V gives CDR1 WNHNN, CDR2 SYGVQD (reference sequence). For the CDR3, the DNA is TGCGCCAGCAGCGGGAGTTCTAACTATGGCTACACCTTC. Translation gives CASSGSSNYGYTF.

The V call is TRBV7-9, the J call TRBJ2-2, with 7 bases fitting TRBD1. The trim removed 11 bases at V and 0 bases at J, leaving 6 bases unmatched. There are 14 residues in the CDR3. Germline CDR1 and CDR2: SEHNR and FQNEAQ (reference sequence). In nucleotides, the CDR3 is TGTGCCCTTCTCGGGACAGCGAACACCGGGGAGCTGTTTTTT. Translated, it gives CALLGTANTGELFF. The full variable domain, with the rest looked up from reference TRBV7-9 and TRBJ2-2, is DTGVSQNPRHKITKRGQNVTFRCDPISEHNRLYWYRQTLGQGPEFLTYFQNEAQLEKSRLLSDRFSAERPKGSFSTLEIQRTEQGDSAMYLCALLGTANTGELFFGEGSRLTVL.

The chain couples TRBV9 to TRBJ2-1, with D possibly matching TRBD1 (5 bases). V lost 0 bases and J 1 base, leaving 17 bases between the germline ends. The V gene's germline CDR1 is SGDLS and CDR2 YYNGEE. The CDR3 is 18 residues long. CDR3 amino acids: CASSVGPSGSYSYNEQFF. The CDR3 DNA reads as TGTGCCAGCAGCGTAGGTCCGTCAGGGTCGTATTCCTACAATGAGCAGTTCTTC.

This chain uses TRBV6-4 with TRBJ1-1, with D perhaps TRBD1 (6 bases). The length of the CDR3 is 16 residues. Germline CDR1 reads MRHNA; CDR2 reads SNTAGT. V gave up 2 bases and J gave up 1 base, with 14 bases separating them. In nucleotides, the CDR3 is TGTGCCAGCAGTGACACAAACAGGGTGGGGAACACTGAAGCTTTCTTT. Residues: CASSDTNRVGNTEAFF.

This rearrangement joins TRBV7-2 to TRBJ1-5; TRBD1 agrees at 7 bases. V lost 4 bases and J lost 3; bases outside the gene matches: 3. Germline V CDR1 and CDR2: SGHTA, FQGNSA. CDR3 length: 14 residues. CDR3 protein: CASSSTGVNQPQHF. CDR3 sequence (DNA): TGTGCCAGCAGCTCTACAGGGGTCAATCAGCCCCAGCATTTT.